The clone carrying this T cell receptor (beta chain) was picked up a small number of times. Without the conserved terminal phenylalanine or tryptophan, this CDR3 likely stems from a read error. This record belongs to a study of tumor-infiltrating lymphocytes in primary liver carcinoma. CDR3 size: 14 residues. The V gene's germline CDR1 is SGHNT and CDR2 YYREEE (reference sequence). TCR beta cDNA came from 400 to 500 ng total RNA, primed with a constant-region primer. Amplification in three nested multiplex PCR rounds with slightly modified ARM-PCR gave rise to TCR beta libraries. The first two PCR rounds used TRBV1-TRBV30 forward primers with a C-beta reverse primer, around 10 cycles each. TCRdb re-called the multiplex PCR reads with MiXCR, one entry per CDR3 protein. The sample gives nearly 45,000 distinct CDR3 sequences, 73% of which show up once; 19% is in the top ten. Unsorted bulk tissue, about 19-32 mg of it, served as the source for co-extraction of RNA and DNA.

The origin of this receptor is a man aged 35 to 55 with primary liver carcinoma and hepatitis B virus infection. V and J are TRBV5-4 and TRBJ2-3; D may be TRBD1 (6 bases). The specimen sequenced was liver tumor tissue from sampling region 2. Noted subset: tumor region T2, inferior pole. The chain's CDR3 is CASSLPGTIDTQYL. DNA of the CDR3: TGTGCCAGCAGCTTGCCTGGGACAATAGATACTCAGTATCTT.